This T cell receptor (beta chain) was captured by sequencing in a study of T-cell memory formation after mild COVID-19. The study's findings and limits: Researchers found some responding clones in pre-infection memory, a sign that cross-reactive memory joined. A second wave expanding day 15 to 37 was CD4+-biased; contracting clones were balanced.

TCR alpha and TCR beta cDNA libraries carrying sample barcodes and UMIs came from 5'RACE with constant-segment primers. TCRdb ran MiXCR on the 5' RACE reads and lists one entry per CDR3 protein. The data show roughly 110,000 distinct CDR3 sequences, 13% to 15% seen once. Trimming cost V 6 bases and J 4 bases; bases outside gene matches: 11. The CDR3 totals 16 residues. Germline V gives CDR1 DFQATT, CDR2 SNEGSKA (reference sequence). This clonotype was counted a few times. Its antigen is undetermined. This TCR derives from a man younger than 35 who had mild COVID-19 (a few samples of this study predate the infection). Cell type and time point are not known. Source material: PBMCs or a T cell subset sorted from them (not recorded which). This rearrangement joins TRBV20-1 to TRBJ2-3; 12 nucleotides align to TRBD2. The CDR3, as DNA: TGCAGTGCCACAAGGGTGGCTAGCGGGGGGGCAGATACGCAGTATTTT. Protein sequence: CSATRVASGGADTQYF.